The 17 T cell receptor beta chains listed next were all sequenced from one sample in a study of cytomegalovirus exposure and HLA in healthy donors (dated by TCRdb to about 2017). Receptor libraries were prepared by the immunoSEQ multiplex PCR assay. The source is immuneACCESS, and TCRdb retained only in-frame sequences with V and J called. Part of the clones is not carried over; for the studies checked, unresolved V genes explain less than half of this, and the remainder is unexplained. The sample records 80,000 to 95,000 clones, about 94% of which are singletons. The top ten constitute approximately 1.1% of the sample. The sample taken for sequencing was PBMCs. Receptors originate from a young woman in good health and CMV-seropositive.

The chain carries TRBV4-1 and TRBJ1-5; 7 positions agree with TRBD1. CDR3 length: 20 amino acids. CDR1 and CDR2 from the germline V gene are MGHRA and YSYEKL. J lost 2 bases, V lost 0 bases, and 16 bases had no gene match. This CDR3 reads CASSQDGGDRADGGNQPQHF. The DNA of the CDR3 is TGCGCCAGCAGCCAAGATGGGGGTGACAGGGCTGATGGGGGCAATCAGCCCCAGCATTTT.

The J gene is TRBJ2-1, the V gene TRBV29-1; 7 nucleotides line up with TRBD1. Germline CDR1 and CDR2: SQVTM and ANQGSEA. The CDR3 has 14 amino acids. Trimming removed 7 bases from V and 0 bases from J; junction bases left unmatched: 6. CDR3 in amino acids: CSALRDSSYNEQFF. The CDR3 coding sequence is TGCAGCGCGCTCCGGGACAGCTCCTACAATGAGCAGTTCTTC.

The CDR3 region is CSVLPRLATYNEQFF. As DNA, the CDR3 is TGCAGCGTTCTTCCGAGACTAGCGACCTACAATGAGCAGTTCTTC. The chain couples TRBV29-1 to TRBJ2-1, with TRBD2 matching over 8 bases. CDR1 SQVTM and CDR2 ANQGSEA come from the germline V gene. V was clipped by 5 bases and J by 2 bases; unmatched bases: 8. The CDR3 is 15 residues long.

This clone showed up just once. V is TRBV5-1 and J is TRBJ1-2; the match to TRBD1 covers 10 bases. Germline values: CDR1 SGHRS, CDR2 YFSETQ. Trimming cost V 7 bases and J 3 bases; bases outside gene matches: 6. The CDR3 spans 14 residues. Here the CDR3 DNA reads TGCGCCAGCCGCCGGGACAGGGGAGACTATGGCTACACCTTC. Protein product: CASRRDRGDYGYTF.

CDR3 sequence (DNA): TGCGCCAGCAGCTTGGGTGTCACTACAACTAATGAAAAACTGTTTTTT. Its translation: CASSLGVTTTNEKLFF. The V gene is TRBV5-1, the J gene TRBJ1-4; D remains ambiguous. Germline V CDR1 and CDR2: SGHRS, YFSETQ. The CDR3 is made up of 16 amino acids. The V gene lost 0 bases and the J gene lost 0 bases, with 9 bases spanning the gap.

This rearrangement joins TRBV19 to TRBJ2-5; 8 positions match TRBD2. This CDR3 has 16 residues. The ends lost 5 bases at V and 1 base at J; junction bases unmatched: 9. Per germline, CDR1 LNHDA and CDR2 SQIVND (reference sequence). The CDR3 loop reads CASSPRTSRLQETQYF. CDR3 nucleotides: TGTGCCAGTAGTCCGCGGACTAGCAGACTCCAAGAGACCCAGTACTTC.

The chain carries TRBV7-2 and TRBJ1-4; the match to TRBD1 covers 8 bases. Germline V gene sequence: CDR1 SGHTA, CDR2 FQGNSA. This CDR3 comprises 15 residues. After removal of 5 bases from V and 0 bases from J, the junction contained 2 bases not matched to a gene. As DNA, the CDR3 is TGTGCCAGCAGCCCACAGGGGGCAACTAATGAAAAACTGTTTTTT. It is translated as CASSPQGATNEKLFF.

DNA of the CDR3: TGTGCCAGCAGCGTGGGACTAGCGGGAGTGTCCGGGGAGCTGTTTTTT. Translating it yields CASSVGLAGVSGELFF. The chain uses TRBV9 and TRBJ2-2; 14 nucleotides agree with TRBD2. Germline assignment: CDR1 SGDLS and CDR2 YYNGEE. The J segment lost 6 bases and the V segment lost 2 bases, leaving 3 bases of the junction unmatched. CDR3 length: 16 residues.

The gene calls are TRBV6-5 and TRBJ2-5, with D unclear. The CDR3 is 11 residues long. The germline V gene has CDR1 MNHEY and CDR2 SVGAGI. V lost 11 bases, J lost 4 bases, and 11 bases lay in between. The CDR3: CAVGRRETQYF. The CDR3 DNA reads as TGTGCCGTTGGCCGGAGAGAGACCCAGTACTTC.

This chain connects TRBV5-4 to TRBJ1-2; 11 nucleotides align to TRBD1. V was clipped by 3 bases and J by 1 base; unmatched bases: 17. CDR3 length: 20 amino acids. The germline CDR1 and CDR2 sequences are SGHNT and YYREEE (reference sequence). The CDR3 here is CASSYTKLVSGTGGNYGYTF. CDR3 DNA: TGTGCCAGCAGCTATACAAAACTCGTGTCCGGGACAGGGGGTAACTATGGCTACACCTTC.

This chain connects TRBV6-6 to TRBJ2-3; 9 bases agree with TRBD1. Germline trimming cut 7 bases from V and 5 bases from J; bases unmatched to any gene: 7. Germline V lookup: CDR1 MNHNY, CDR2 SVGAGI (reference sequence). The CDR3 runs 14 residues. The CDR3: CASIKDRGEDTQYF. CDR3 DNA: TGTGCCAGCATTAAGGACAGGGGAGAAGATACGCAGTATTTT.

The CDR3 sequence: CASSITGDTEAFF. The CDR3 DNA is TGTGCCAGCAGCATAACAGGGGACACTGAAGCTTTCTTT. This chain joins TRBV7-9 and TRBJ1-1; 7 bases are shared with TRBD1. The CDR3 has 13 residues. Germline V gives CDR1 SEHNR, CDR2 FQNEAQ (reference sequence). The junction had 3 bases not matched to a gene; V was cut back by 5 bases and J by 3 bases.

This clone was recorded only once. V and J are TRBV5-6 and TRBJ2-3, with TRBD1 matching over 9 bases. After removal of 4 bases from V and 2 bases from J, the junction contained 8 bases not matched to a gene. Germline V lookup: CDR1 SGHDT, CDR2 YYEEEE. The CDR3 runs 16 residues. This CDR3 is CASSHTRTGATDTQYF. The CDR3 coding sequence is TGTGCCAGCAGCCATACACGGACAGGGGCCACAGATACGCAGTATTTT.

The chain carries TRBV5-1 and TRBJ2-7; 12 bases align to TRBD1. Per the germline V gene, CDR1 is SGHRS and CDR2 is YFSETQ. There are 16 residues in the CDR3. Trimming at V came to 2 bases and at J to 4 bases, leaving 7 bases not matched to a gene. The CDR3 is CASSFQPGQGAYEQYF. In DNA form, the CDR3 reads TGCGCCAGCAGCTTCCAACCGGGACAGGGGGCTTACGAGCAGTACTTC.

The chain joins TRBV2 to TRBJ2-7, with D possibly TRBD2 on 5 matching bases. This CDR3 is 12 amino acids long. From germline, CDR1 is SNHLY and CDR2 FYNNEI. Trimming shortened V by 3 bases and J by 3 bases, and 6 bases separated the two germline ends. The CDR3: CASSEDFYEQYF. In DNA form, the CDR3 reads TGTGCCAGCAGTGAGGACTTCTACGAGCAGTACTTC.

CDR3 in DNA: TGTGCCAGCAGCGTCGGGACATTGGGGAACACTGAAGCTTTCTTT. This sequence encodes CASSVGTLGNTEAFF. This chain connects TRBV9 to TRBJ1-1; possible D gene TRBD1, 6 bases. The CDR3 has 15 amino acids. Germline values: CDR1 SGDLS, CDR2 YYNGEE. V lost 2 bases and J 1 base, leaving 12 bases between the germline ends. The full variable domain, with the rest looked up from reference TRBV9 and TRBJ1-1, is DSGVTQTPKHLITATGQRVTLRCSPRSGDLSVYWYQQSLDQGLQFLIQYYNGEERAKGNILERFSAQQFPDLHSELNLSSLELGDSALYFCASSVGTLGNTEAFFGQGTRLTVV.

To note about this clone: This sample includes further DNA sequences coding for the same CDR3. This chain connects TRBV7-7 to TRBJ2-5; D is uncertain. The germline V and J ends were trimmed by 0 bases and 5 bases, with 10 bases remaining between them. The CDR3 extends over 14 amino acids. Germline V gives CDR1 SSHAT, CDR2 FNYEAQ (reference sequence). CDR3 bases: TGTGCCAGCAGCTTAGCTTCTTCTCCGGAGACCCAGTACTTC. Translating it yields CASSLASSPETQYF.